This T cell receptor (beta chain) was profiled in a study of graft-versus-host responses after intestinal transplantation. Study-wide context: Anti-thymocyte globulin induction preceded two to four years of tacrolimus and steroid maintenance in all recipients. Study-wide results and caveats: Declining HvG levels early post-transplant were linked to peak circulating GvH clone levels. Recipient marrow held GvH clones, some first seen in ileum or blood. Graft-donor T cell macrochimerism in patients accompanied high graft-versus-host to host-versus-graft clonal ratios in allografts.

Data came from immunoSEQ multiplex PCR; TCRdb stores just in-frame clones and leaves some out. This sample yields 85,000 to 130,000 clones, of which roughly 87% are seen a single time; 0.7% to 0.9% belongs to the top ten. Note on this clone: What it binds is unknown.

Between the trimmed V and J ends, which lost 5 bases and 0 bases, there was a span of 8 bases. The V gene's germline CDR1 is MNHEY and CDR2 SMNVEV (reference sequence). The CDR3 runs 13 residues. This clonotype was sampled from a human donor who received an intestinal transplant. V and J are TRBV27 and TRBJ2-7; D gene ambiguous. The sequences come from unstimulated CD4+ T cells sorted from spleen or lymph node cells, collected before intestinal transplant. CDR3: CASSPAASYEQYF. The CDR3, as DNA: TGTGCCAGCAGTCCCGCAGCCTCCTACGAGCAGTACTTC.